Shown below are 19 T cell receptor beta chains from a single sample sequenced in a study of T cell repertoires in cytomegalovirus infection. A single record per CDR3 protein comes from TCRdb applying MiXCR to the reads. Among hundreds of thousands of distinct CDR3 sequences listed, 20% to 25% were seen once. The sequencing input was CD8+ T cells from PBMCs. Receptors originate from a human donor in good health (CMV status not recorded). Some clones in this sample may be carry-over from other donors' samples.

V and J are TRBV24-1 and TRBJ2-5; D remains ambiguous. The CDR3 is 13 residues long. Germline lookup yields CDR1 KGHDR and CDR2 SFDVKD. Trimming stripped 2 bases from V and 5 bases from J, with 8 bases between. CDR3 bases: TGTGCCACCAGTGATTCTACATCGGAGACCCAGTACTTC. It codes for CATSDSTSETQYF.

This clonotype was detected many times. The chain recombines TRBV7-2 with TRBJ2-7, with D perhaps TRBD2 (7 bases). This CDR3 has 13 residues. The germline gives CDR1 SGHTA, CDR2 FQGNSA. Trimming left V 4 bases short and J 6 bases short, with 13 bases between. The CDR3, as DNA: TGTGCCAGCAGCTCCGCGGGGGCGGGCGAGCAGTACGTC. Translation: CASSSAGAGEQYV.

This clonotype was seen more than once but under ten times. V usage is TRBV18 and J usage is TRBJ1-5; unclear D gene. In germline, CDR1 is KGHSH, CDR2 LQKENI. The germline V and J ends were trimmed by 6 bases and 0 bases, with 15 bases remaining between them. The CDR3 has 16 residues. CDR3 protein: CASSSSGAYSNQPQHF. The CDR3 DNA follows: TGTGCCAGCTCTTCCTCGGGCGCTTATAGCAATCAGCCCCAGCATTTT.

The count of this clonotype is one. A much larger clone differs from this one at a single base, so this may be a read error. The rearrangement joins TRBV12-3 or TRBV12-4 to TRBJ1-2; tentative D call: TRBD1 (5 bases). This CDR3 has 13 amino acids. V lost 6 bases, J lost 2 bases, and 10 bases lay in between. CDR3 sequence: CASSGDGNYGYTF. The CDR3 DNA sequence: TGTGCCAGCAGCGGGGACGGAAACTATGGCTACACCTTC.

This clonotype came up many times. The chain recombines TRBV7-8 with TRBJ2-5; 10 bases agree with TRBD1. With V trimmed by 5 bases and J by 5 bases, 8 bases remained unmatched. The CDR3 extends over 15 amino acids. Germline V gene data show CDR1 as SGHVS and CDR2 as FQNEAQ. CDR3 amino acids: CASSTLTGGYETQYF. DNA for the CDR3: TGTGCCAGCAGCACCCTGACAGGGGGCTATGAGACCCAGTACTTC.

This chain joins TRBV29-1 and TRBJ2-1, with 9 positions matching TRBD2. The junction had 5 bases not matched to a gene; V was cut back by 3 bases and J by 5 bases. CDR1 is SQVTM, CDR2 ANQGSEA, per germline. The CDR3 is 14 amino acids. CDR3: CSVEGLAGNNEQFF. CDR3 bases: TGCAGCGTTGAGGGTCTAGCGGGGAACAATGAGCAGTTCTTC.

This clonotype occurred many times. This rearrangement joins TRBV7-9 to TRBJ2-1; perhaps TRBD2 as D (7 bases). V lost 8 bases and J lost 4, with 15 bases in between. CDR1 is SEHNR and CDR2 is FQNEAQ in the germline V gene (reference sequence). This CDR3 has 14 residues. Here the CDR3 DNA reads TGTGCCAGCGTAGGGGGGGCTGGATACAATGAGCAGTTCTTC. The encoded protein is CASVGGAGYNEQFF.

This clonotype was observed a few times. V usage is TRBV25-1 and J usage is TRBJ2-5, with 7 bases aligning to TRBD2. Germline lookup yields CDR1 MGHDK and CDR2 SYGVNS. CDR3 length: 16 amino acids. The J segment lost 1 base and the V segment lost 6 bases, leaving 11 bases of the junction unmatched. Here the CDR3 DNA reads TGTGCCAGCAGCGCCTGGAAGGCGGGGGTCCAAGAGACCCAGTACTTC. Protein: CASSAWKAGVQETQYF. Looking up the rest from reference TRBV25-1 and TRBJ2-5 gives the full variable domain: EADIYQTPRYLVIGTGKKITLECSQTMGHDKMYWYQQDPGMELHLIHYSYGVNSTEKGDLSSESTVSRIRTEHFPLTLESARPSHTSQYLCASSAWKAGVQETQYFGPGTRLLVL.

This clonotype came up many times. The chain couples TRBV7-9 to TRBJ2-7; 7 nucleotides line up with TRBD2. Trimming cost V 5 bases and J 0 bases; bases outside gene matches: 10. The CDR3 is 16 residues long. Germline V lookup: CDR1 SEHNR, CDR2 FQNEAQ (reference sequence). The CDR3 is CASSAREAPLSYEQYV. CDR3 nucleotide sequence: TGTGCCAGCAGCGCCCGGGAGGCCCCCCTCTCCTACGAGCAGTACGTC.

This clonotype occurred many times. The genes are TRBV6-2 or TRBV6-3 and TRBJ2-1; 8 bases match TRBD2. Germline assignment: CDR1 MNHEY and CDR2 SVGEGT. The J segment lost 1 base and the V segment lost 9 bases, leaving 11 bases of the junction unmatched. This CDR3 is built from 16 residues. CDR3 sequence: CASSRTSQFSYNEQFF. In DNA form, the CDR3 reads TGTGCCAGTTCCCGGACTAGCCAATTTTCCTACAATGAGCAGTTCTTC.

The V gene is TRBV29-1, the J gene TRBJ1-2, with a weak D call TRBD1 (5 bases). The germline gives CDR1 SQVTM, CDR2 ANQGSEA. The CDR3 is 16 amino acids. V was pared by 4 bases and J by 4 bases, with 22 bases between. The CDR3 DNA follows: TGCAGCGTTGGGGGGGGAAGGGAACGGGTCGCCTATGGCTACACCTTC. This codes for CSVGGGRERVAYGYTF. Full variable domain (remainder filled in from reference TRBV29-1 and TRBJ1-2): SAVISQKPSRDICQRGTSLTIQCQVDSQVTMMFWYRQQPGQSLTLIATANQGSEATYESGFVIDKFPISRPNLTFSTLTVSNMSPEDSSIYLCSVGGGRERVAYGYTFGSGTRLTVV.

Turning to this clonotype: This may stem from a read error, because a much larger clone lies one nucleotide away. J is TRBJ1-1 and V is TRBV7-8; D is possibly TRBD1 (6 bases). Germline CDR1 and CDR2: SGHVS and FQNEAQ. The CDR3 sequence is 13 residues long. The chain's CDR3 is CTSTNRVNTEAFF. The CDR3 nucleotides are TGTACCAGCACCAACAGGGTGAACACTGAAGCTTTCTTT.

This clonotype was recorded only once. A much larger clonotype is one base distant, so this may be a read error. It is likely a read error, because the conserved phenylalanine at the end of the CDR3 is missing. V is TRBV6-2 or TRBV6-3 and J is TRBJ1-5, with 8 bases aligning to TRBD1. CDR1 and CDR2 from the germline V gene are MNHEY and SVGEGT. The CDR3 runs 15 residues. The V segment lost 10 bases and the J segment 0 bases; nucleotides outside the gene matches: 8. The CDR3 region is CATRTGKDSNQPQHC. CDR3 coding DNA: TGTGCCACCCGGACAGGGAAGGATAGCAATCAGCCCCAGCATTGT.

This clonotype occurred a few times. The chain couples TRBV7-9 to TRBJ2-3; 7 nucleotides agree with TRBD1. J was trimmed by 6 bases and V by 2 bases; bases with no gene match: 5. CDR1 is SEHNR and CDR2 is FQNEAQ in the germline V gene (reference sequence). The CDR3 is 14 residues long. The CDR3 sequence: CASSLRGRRDTQYF. The CDR3 DNA is TGTGCCAGCAGCTTAAGGGGGCGAAGGGATACGCAGTATTTT. Supplemented by reference TRBV7-9 and TRBJ2-3, the full variable domain reads DTGVSQNPRHKITKRGQNVTFRCDPISEHNRLYWYRQTLGQGPEFLTYFQNEAQLEKSRLLSDRFSAERPKGSFSTLEIQRTEQGDSAMYLCASSLRGRRDTQYFGPGTRLTVL.

This clonotype was found a few times. The chain carries TRBV29-1 and TRBJ2-2, with a weak D call TRBD1 (5 bases). From germline, CDR1 is SQVTM and CDR2 ANQGSEA. V gave up 4 bases and J gave up 4 bases, with 13 bases separating them. The CDR3 extends over 14 amino acids. In nucleotides, the CDR3 is TGCAGCGTTGTTGCAGGGCCGGGCACCGGGGAGCTGTTTTTT. Translated: CSVVAGPGTGELFF.

This clonotype was picked up a small number of times. The chain combines TRBV19 with TRBJ2-1, with TRBD2 matching over 8 bases. With 10 bases clipped from V and 3 bases from J, the junction kept 11 bases outside the gene matches. This CDR3 is built from 15 residues. Germline V gene lookup returns CDR1 LNHDA and CDR2 SQIVND (reference sequence). CDR3 nucleotide sequence: TGTGCCACCTCCGGACGGGGGGGTCTCTACAATGAGCAGTTCTTC. This encodes CATSGRGGLYNEQFF.

The rearrangement links TRBV27 to TRBJ2-1; 9 bases are shared with TRBD2. This CDR3 has 15 residues. Per germline, CDR1 MNHEY and CDR2 SMNVEV (reference sequence). V lost 2 bases and J lost 6; bases outside the gene matches: 5. CDR3 nucleotide sequence: TGTGCCAGCAGTTTAAATAGCGGGGGTGGCAATGAGCAGTTCTTC. Encoded protein: CASSLNSGGGNEQFF.

This clonotype was detected a few times. This chain connects TRBV13 to TRBJ2-1; the match to TRBD2 covers 8 bases. J gave up 3 bases and V 1 base, and 14 bases lay outside the gene matches. Germline CDR1 is PRHDT and CDR2 is FYEKMQ (reference sequence). This CDR3 is built from 19 residues. In DNA form, the CDR3 reads TGTGCCAGCAGCTTAGTCTTCTTTGGGGGGGGACTAGGCTACAATGAGCAGTTCTTC. Translation: CASSLVFFGGGLGYNEQFF.

This chain links TRBV19 with TRBJ1-5; D is ambiguous. V was shortened by 5 bases and J by 2 bases, with 7 bases between the two germline ends. Germline V gives CDR1 LNHDA, CDR2 SQIVND (reference sequence). This CDR3 contains 13 residues. The CDR3 nucleotides read TGTGCCAGTAGTTACGAGCGCAATCAGCCCCAGCATTTT. This encodes CASSYERNQPQHF.